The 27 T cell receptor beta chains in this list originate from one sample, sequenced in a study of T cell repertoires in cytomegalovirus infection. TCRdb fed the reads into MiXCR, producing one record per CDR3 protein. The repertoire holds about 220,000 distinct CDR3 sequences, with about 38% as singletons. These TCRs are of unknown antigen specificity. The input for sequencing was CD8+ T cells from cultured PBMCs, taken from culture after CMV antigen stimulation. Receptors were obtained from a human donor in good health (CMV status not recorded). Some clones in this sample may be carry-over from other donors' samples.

The CDR3 coding sequence is TGTGCCAGCACCGCCGGGACAGGGATAGAGACCCAGTACTTC. Protein: CASTAGTGIETQYF. This rearrangement joins TRBV27 to TRBJ2-5; 9 bases are a match to TRBD1. CDR3 length: 14 amino acids. Trimming cost V 7 bases and J 4 bases; bases outside gene matches: 7. The germline V gene has CDR1 MNHEY and CDR2 SMNVEV (reference sequence).

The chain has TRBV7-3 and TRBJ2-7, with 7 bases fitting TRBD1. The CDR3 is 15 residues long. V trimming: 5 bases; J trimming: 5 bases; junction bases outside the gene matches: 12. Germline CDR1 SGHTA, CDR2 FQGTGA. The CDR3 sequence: CASSPEITGEDEQYF. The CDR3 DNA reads TGTGCCAGCAGCCCCGAGATCACAGGGGAAGACGAGCAGTACTTC.

The CDR3 bases are TGTGCCAGCAGGCCCAGACTAGGGATCTACGAGCAGTACTTC. This translates into CASRPRLGIYEQYF. The chain joins TRBV27 to TRBJ2-7; D possibly corresponds to TRBD2 (6 bases). Trimming shortened V by 6 bases and J by 3 bases, and 15 bases separated the two germline ends. The germline gives CDR1 MNHEY, CDR2 SMNVEV (reference sequence). The CDR3 length is 14 residues.

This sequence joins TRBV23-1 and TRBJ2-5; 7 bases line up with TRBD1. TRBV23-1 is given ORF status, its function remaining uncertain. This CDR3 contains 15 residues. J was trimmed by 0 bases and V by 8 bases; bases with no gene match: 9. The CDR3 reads CASFWTGVYQETQYF. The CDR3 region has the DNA TGCGCCAGCTTCTGGACAGGCGTATACCAAGAGACCCAGTACTTC.

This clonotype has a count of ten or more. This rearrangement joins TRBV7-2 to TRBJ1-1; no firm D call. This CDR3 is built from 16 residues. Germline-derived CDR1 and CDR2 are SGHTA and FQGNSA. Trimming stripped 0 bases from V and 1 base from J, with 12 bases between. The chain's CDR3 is CASSLAAPRWNTEAFF. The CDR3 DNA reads TGTGCCAGCAGCTTAGCAGCACCCAGGTGGAACACTGAAGCTTTCTTT.

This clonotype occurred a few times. DNA for the CDR3: TGTGCCAGCATGACAGCCCCATCTGGGGCCAACGTCCTGACTTTC. Translated, it gives CASMTAPSGANVLTF. V and J are TRBV2 and TRBJ2-6; TRBD1 might be the D (5 bases). Germline loops: CDR1 SNHLY, CDR2 FYNNEI. The ends were cut back, 7 bases at V and 1 base at J, with 11 bases in the middle. CDR3 size: 15 residues.

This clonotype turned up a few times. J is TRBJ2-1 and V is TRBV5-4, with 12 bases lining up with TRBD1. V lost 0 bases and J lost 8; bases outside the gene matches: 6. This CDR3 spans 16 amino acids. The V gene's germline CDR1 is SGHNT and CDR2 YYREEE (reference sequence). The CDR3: CASSLGDRGLLDEQFF. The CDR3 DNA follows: TGTGCCAGCAGCTTGGGGGACAGGGGGCTCTTAGATGAGCAGTTCTTC.

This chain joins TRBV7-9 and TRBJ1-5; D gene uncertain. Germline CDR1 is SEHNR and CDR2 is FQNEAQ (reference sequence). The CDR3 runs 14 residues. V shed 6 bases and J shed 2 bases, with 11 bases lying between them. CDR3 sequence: CASRGEAGNQPQHF. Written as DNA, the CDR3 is TGTGCCAGCAGAGGCGAAGCGGGCAATCAGCCCCAGCATTTT.

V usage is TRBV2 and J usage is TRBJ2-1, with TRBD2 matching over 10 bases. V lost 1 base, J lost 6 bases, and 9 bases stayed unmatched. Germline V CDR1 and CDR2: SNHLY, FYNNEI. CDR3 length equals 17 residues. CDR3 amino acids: CASSEVASGSAGNEQFF. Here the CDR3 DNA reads TGTGCCAGCAGTGAAGTGGCTAGCGGGAGTGCTGGCAATGAGCAGTTCTTC.

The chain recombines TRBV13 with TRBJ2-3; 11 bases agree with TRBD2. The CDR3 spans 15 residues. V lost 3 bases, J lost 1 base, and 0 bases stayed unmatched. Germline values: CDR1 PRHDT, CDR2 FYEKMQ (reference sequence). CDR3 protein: CASSFSGRGTDTQYF. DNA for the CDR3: TGTGCCAGCAGCTTTAGCGGGAGGGGCACAGATACGCAGTATTTT.

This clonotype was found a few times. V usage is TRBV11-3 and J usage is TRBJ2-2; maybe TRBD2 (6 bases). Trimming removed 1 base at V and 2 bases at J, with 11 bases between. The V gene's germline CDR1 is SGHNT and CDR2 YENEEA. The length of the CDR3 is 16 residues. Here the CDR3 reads CASSLGGGVNTGELFF. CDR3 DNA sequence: TGTGCCAGCAGCTTAGGTGGAGGGGTAAACACCGGGGAGCTGTTTTTT.

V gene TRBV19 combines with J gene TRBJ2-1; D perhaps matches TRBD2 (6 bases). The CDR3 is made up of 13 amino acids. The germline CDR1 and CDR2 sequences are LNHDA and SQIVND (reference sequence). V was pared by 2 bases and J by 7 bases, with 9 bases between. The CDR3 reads CASSILGGNEQFF. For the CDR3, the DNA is TGTGCCAGTAGTATATTGGGGGGAAATGAGCAGTTCTTC.

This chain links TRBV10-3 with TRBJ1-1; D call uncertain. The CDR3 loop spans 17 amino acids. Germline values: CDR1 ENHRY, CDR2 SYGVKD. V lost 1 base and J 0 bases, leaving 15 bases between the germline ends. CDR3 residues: CAISEFATGSMNTEAFF. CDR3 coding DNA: TGTGCCATCAGTGAGTTTGCCACCGGGAGTATGAACACTGAAGCTTTCTTT.

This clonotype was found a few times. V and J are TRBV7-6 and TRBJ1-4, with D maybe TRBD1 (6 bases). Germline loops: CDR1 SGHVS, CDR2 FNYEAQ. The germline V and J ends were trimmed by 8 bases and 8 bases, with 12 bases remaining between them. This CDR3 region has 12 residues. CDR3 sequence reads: CASRGGEEKLFF. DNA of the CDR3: TGTGCCAGCCGAGGGGGTGAAGAAAAACTGTTTTTT.

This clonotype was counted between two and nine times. The CDR3 DNA is TGTGCCAGCAGTTTAACAGGGGGAAGTGGCTACACCTTC. This sequence encodes CASSLTGGSGYTF. This sequence joins TRBV28 and TRBJ1-2, with 8 bases matching TRBD1. This CDR3 comprises 13 residues. Germline CDR1 is MDHEN and CDR2 is SYDVKM. After removal of 2 bases from V and 7 bases from J, the junction contained 3 bases not matched to a gene.

The CDR3 nucleotides read TGCAGTGCTAGAGTGATTTCGGCCGGGGGGGGTATAGTCTACACCTTC. It specifies CSARVISAGGGIVYTF. V gene TRBV20-1 combines with J gene TRBJ1-2; weak D call: TRBD1 (5 bases). The length of the CDR3 is 16 residues. CDR1 and CDR2 from the germline V gene are DFQATT and SNEGSKA (reference sequence). V was pared by 1 base and J by 10 bases, with 25 bases between.

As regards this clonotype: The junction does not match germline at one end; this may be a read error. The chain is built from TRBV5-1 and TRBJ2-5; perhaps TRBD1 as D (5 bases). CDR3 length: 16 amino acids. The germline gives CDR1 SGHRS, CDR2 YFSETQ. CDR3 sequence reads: CGSTLVSDSAQETQYF. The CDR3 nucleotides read TGCGGCAGCACCTTGGTTTCTGACAGTGCCCAAGAGACCCAGTACTTC.

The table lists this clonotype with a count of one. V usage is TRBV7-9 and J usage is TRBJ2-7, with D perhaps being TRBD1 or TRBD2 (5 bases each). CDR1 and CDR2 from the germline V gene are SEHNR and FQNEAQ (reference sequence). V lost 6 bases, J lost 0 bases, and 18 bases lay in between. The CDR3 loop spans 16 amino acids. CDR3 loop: CASSSTGTESSYEQYF. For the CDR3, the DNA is TGTGCCAGCAGTTCCACCGGGACGGAGAGCTCCTACGAGCAGTACTTC.

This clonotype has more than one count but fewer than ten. Here the CDR3 reads CASSLVRGVPFYNEQFF. The CDR3 DNA reads as TGTGCCAGCAGCTTAGTTAGGGGTGTGCCCTTCTACAATGAGCAGTTCTTC. The J gene is TRBJ2-1, the V gene TRBV7-8, with a possible D match to TRBD1 (5 bases). V lost 1 base and J 3 bases, leaving 16 bases between the germline ends. CDR1 and CDR2 from the germline V gene are SGHVS and FQNEAQ. The CDR3 covers 17 residues.

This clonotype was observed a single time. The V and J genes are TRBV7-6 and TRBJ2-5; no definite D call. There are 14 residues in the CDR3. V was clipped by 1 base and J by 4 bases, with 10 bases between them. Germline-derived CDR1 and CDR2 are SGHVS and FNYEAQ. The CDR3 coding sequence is TGTGCCAGCAGCTTAGTAAGCGCTGTAGAGACCCAGTACTTC. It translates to CASSLVSAVETQYF.

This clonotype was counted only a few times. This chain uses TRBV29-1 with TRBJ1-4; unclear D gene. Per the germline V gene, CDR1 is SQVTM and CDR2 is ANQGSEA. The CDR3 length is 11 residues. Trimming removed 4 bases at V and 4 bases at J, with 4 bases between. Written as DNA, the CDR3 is TGCAGCGTTGGCAGTAATGAAAAACTGTTTTTT. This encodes CSVGSNEKLFF.

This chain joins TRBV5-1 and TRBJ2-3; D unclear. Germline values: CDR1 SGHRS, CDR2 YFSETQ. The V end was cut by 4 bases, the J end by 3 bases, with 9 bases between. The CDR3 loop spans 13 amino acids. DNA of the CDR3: TGCGCCAGCAGCCTCAGCCAGACAGATACGCAGTATTTT. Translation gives CASSLSQTDTQYF. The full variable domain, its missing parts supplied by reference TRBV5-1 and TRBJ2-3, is KAGVTQTPRYLIKTRGQQVTLSCSPISGHRSVSWYQQTPGQGLQFLFEYFSETQRNKGNFPGRFSGRQFSNSRSEMNVSTLELGDSALYLCASSLSQTDTQYFGPGTRLTVL.

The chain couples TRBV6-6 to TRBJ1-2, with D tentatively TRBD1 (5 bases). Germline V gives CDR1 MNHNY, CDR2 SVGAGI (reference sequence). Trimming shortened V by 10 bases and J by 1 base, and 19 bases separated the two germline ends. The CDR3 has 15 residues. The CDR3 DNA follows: TGTGCCACCCCCGGGGCAGGGAAGGATAACTATGGCTACACCTTC. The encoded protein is CATPGAGKDNYGYTF.

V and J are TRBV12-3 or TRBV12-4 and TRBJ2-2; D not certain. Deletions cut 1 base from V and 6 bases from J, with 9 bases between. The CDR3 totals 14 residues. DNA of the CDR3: TGTGCCAGCAGTTTAGACGGGCCCGCCGGGGAGCTGTTTTTT. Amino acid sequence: CASSLDGPAGELFF.

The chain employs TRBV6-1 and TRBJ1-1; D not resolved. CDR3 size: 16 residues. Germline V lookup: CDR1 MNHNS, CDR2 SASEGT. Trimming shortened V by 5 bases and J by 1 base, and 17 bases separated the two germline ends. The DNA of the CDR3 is TGTGCCAGCAGTCCCGGACCTTTGAGAGGGAACACTGAAGCTTTCTTT. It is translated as CASSPGPLRGNTEAFF.

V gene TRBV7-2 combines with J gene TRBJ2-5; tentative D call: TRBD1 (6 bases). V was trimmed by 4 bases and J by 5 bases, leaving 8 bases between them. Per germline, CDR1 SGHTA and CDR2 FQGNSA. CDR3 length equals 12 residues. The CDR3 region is CASSSRGETQYF. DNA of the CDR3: TGTGCCAGCAGCTCAAGGGGGGAGACCCAGTACTTC.

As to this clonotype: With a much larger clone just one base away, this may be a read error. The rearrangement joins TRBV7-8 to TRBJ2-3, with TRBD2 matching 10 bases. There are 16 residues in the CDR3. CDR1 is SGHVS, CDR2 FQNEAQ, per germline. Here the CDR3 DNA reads TGTGCCAACAGCTTACAGCTAGCGGGAGAAGGAGATACGCAGTATTTT. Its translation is CANSLQLAGEGDTQYF.